Listed below are T cell receptor beta chains from one sample, sequenced in a study of regulatory T cells in long-lasting Graves disease. TCRdb reprocessed the multiplex PCR reads via MiXCR and lists one record per CDR3 protein. This table holds roughly 420,000 distinct CDR3 sequences, roughly 15% found once. The same specimen was also included in a second study, on T cells in Graves' hyperthyroidism and ophthalmopathy.

The source was peripheral blood mononuclear cells (PBMCs), collected at new diagnosis, from a patient treated with antithyroid drugs. The receptors were gathered from a woman aged 50 to 60 with Graves disease. The CDR3 runs from the conserved cysteine through the conserved F or W.

J gene,V gene,CDR3 length,CDR3 protein
TRBJ1-4,TRBV28,15,CASSLQGQSNEKLFF
TRBJ1-4,TRBV28,15,CASSLGSRGGEKLFF
TRBJ2-1,TRBV5-6,14,CASSLVSGGDEQFF
TRBJ2-1,TRBV7-3,16,CASSSIASIDHNEQFF
TRBJ1-1,TRBV7-9,14,CASRPTGGSTEAFF
TRBJ1-4,TRBV20-1,13,CSARWGLNEKLFF
TRBJ1-4,TRBV28,15,CASSLGTGAWEKLFF
TRBJ2-1,TRBV9,15,CASSAGVEADNEQFF
TRBJ1-2,TRBV5-1,14,CASSEGGVGRGYTF
TRBJ1-1,TRBV30,14,CAWMSGGRNTEAFF
TRBJ2-5,TRBV7-2,16,CASSLGIRLAGETQYF
TRBJ2-7,TRBV14,11,CASSQWGEQYF
TRBJ2-6,TRBV19,16,CASSMFGASGANVLTF
TRBJ2-7,TRBV20-1,13,CSASRMSGYEQYF
TRBJ2-4,TRBV5-1,16,CASSLVWRGAKNIQYF
TRBJ1-2,TRBV5-1,16,CASRVAGTEVYYGYTF
TRBJ1-2,TRBV2,14,CASIPQDRGYGYTF
TRBJ1-1,TRBV5-1,15,CASSLGLQGVSEAFF
TRBJ1-6,TRBV9,13,CASSVTDNSPLHF
TRBJ1-2,TRBV3-1,14,CASSQWGDGYGYTF
TRBJ2-6,TRBV2,14,CASTTLNGANVLTF
TRBJ2-1,TRBV6-2/TRBV6-3,14,CAITTSGKYNEQFF
TRBJ1-3,TRBV11-2,14,CASSFLGGGNTIYF
TRBJ2-7,TRBV7-9,17,CASSLTSRPSGRSEQYF